This T cell receptor beta chain was recorded in a study of cytomegalovirus exposure and HLA in healthy donors. The CDR3 covers 16 residues. V lost 3 bases and J lost 8; bases outside the gene matches: 8. CDR1 and CDR2 from the germline V gene are MNHNS and SASEGT. 13 Jbeta primers and 60 Vbeta primers were used for the PCR. Produced via immunoSEQ multiplex PCR; TCRdb's table is partial and in-frame only. The sample records over 70,000 clones, 80% being singletons. Sequenced sample: PBMCs. V is TRBV6-1 and J is TRBJ2-1; 12 bases are a match to TRBD2. The origin of this receptor is a man aged 50 to 59 in good health and CMV-seropositive. The CDR3, as DNA: TGTGCCAGCAGTGACCAGACTAGCGGGAGTCCGCATGAGCAGTTCTTC. Its translation is CASSDQTSGSPHEQFF.